A single sample is the source of the 2 T cell receptor beta chains below, sequenced in a study of technical replicates of blood from several donors. Generated by immunoSEQ multiplex PCR, the TCRdb table keeps only in-frame clones and is missing some. The table shows roughly 80,000 clones, with approximately 96% occurring only once. Sample: T cells isolated from PBMCs. Receptor source: a human donor in good health.

V gene TRBV5-6 combines with J gene TRBJ1-4; 8 nucleotides agree with TRBD1. The CDR3 contains 14 residues. The germline gives CDR1 SGHDT, CDR2 YYEEEE. J lost 7 bases, V lost 4 bases, and 6 bases had no gene match. The CDR3 reads CASSIGQGGEKLFF. The CDR3 DNA reads TGTGCCAGCAGCATTGGACAGGGAGGTGAAAAACTGTTTTTT.

The genes are TRBV6-8 and TRBJ2-2; D unresolved. CDR3 length equals 11 residues. The V end was cut by 5 bases, the J end by 6 bases, with 4 bases between. Looked up from germline, CDR1 is MNHGY and CDR2 is SAAAGT. CDR3 DNA sequence: TGTGCCAGCAGTCCCTCCGGGGAGCTGTTTTTT. As protein: CASSPSGELFF.